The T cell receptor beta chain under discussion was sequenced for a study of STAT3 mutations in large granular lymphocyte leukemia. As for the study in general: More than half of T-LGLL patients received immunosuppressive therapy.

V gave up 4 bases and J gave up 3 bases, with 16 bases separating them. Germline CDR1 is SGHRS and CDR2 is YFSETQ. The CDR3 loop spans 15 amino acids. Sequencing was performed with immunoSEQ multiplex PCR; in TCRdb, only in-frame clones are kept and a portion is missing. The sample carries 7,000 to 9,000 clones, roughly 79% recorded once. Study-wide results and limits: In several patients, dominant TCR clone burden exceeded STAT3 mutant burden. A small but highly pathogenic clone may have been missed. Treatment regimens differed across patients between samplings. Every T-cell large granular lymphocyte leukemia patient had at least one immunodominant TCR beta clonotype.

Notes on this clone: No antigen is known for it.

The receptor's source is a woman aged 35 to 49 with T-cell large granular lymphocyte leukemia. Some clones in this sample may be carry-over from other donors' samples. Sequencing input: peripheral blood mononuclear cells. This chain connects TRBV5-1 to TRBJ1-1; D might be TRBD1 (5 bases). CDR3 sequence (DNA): TGCGCCAGCAGCCCTGTAGCCAGGGCGTACACTGAAGCTTTCTTT. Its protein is CASSPVARAYTEAFF.